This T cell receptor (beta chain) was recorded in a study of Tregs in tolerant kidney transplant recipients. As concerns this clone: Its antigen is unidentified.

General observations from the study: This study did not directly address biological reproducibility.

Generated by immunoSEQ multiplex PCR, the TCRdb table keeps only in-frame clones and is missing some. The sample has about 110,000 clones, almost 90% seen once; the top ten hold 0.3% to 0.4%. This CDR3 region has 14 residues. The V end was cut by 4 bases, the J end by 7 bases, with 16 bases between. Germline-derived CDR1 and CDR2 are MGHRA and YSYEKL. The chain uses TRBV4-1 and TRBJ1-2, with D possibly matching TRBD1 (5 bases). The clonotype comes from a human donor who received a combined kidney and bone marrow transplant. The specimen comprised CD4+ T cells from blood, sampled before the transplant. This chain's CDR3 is CASSPQQGFGGYTF. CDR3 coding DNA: TGCGCCAGCAGCCCCCAGCAGGGCTTTGGTGGCTACACCTTC.